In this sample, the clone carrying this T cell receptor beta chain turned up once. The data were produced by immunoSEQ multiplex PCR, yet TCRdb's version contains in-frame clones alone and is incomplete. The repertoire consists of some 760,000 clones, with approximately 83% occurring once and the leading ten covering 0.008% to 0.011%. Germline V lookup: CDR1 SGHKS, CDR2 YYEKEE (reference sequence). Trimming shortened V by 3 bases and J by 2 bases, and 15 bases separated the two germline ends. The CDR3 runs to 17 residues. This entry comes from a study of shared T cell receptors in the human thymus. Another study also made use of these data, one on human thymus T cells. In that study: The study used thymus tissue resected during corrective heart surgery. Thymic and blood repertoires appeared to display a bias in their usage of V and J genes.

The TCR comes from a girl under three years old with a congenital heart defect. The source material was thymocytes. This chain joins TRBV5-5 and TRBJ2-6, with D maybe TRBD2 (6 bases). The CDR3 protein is CASSYHRREAGANVLTF. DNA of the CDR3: TGTGCCAGCAGCTATCATCGGAGGGAGGCTGGGGCCAACGTCCTGACTTTC.